These T cell receptor beta chains were read from a single sample in a study of T cells in Graves' hyperthyroidism and ophthalmopathy. One entry per CDR3 protein results from TCRdb running MiXCR on the multiplex PCR reads. Of some 370,000 distinct CDR3 sequences listed, about 17% are singletons. The specimen was blood. Source of these receptors: a woman between 25 and 40 years old with Graves' hyperthyroidism that later progressed to Graves' ophthalmopathy. CDR3s include the opening cysteine and the closing phenylalanine or tryptophan. D genes are given only for firm matches. Some rows mark clone size as missing; the rest say once, few, many or name a class of expanded clone.

v_call	clone_size	d_call	j_call	cdr3_nt	cdr3_aa
TRBV27	many	TRBD1	TRBJ2-5	TGTGCCAGCAGCGACAGGTTTCAGGGGGCGGAGGAGACCCAGTACTTC	CASSDRFQGAEETQYF
TRBV27	.	TRBD2	TRBJ2-7	TGTGCCAGCAGACGGTTAGCGGGAGCCTACCCGACTGAAAACTACGAGCAGTACTTC	CASRRLAGAYPTENYEQYF
TRBV20-1	few	TRBD1	TRBJ1-4	TGCAGTGCTGGGGGACAGGCCCGTGGTGAAAAACTGTTTTTT	CSAGGQARGEKLFF
TRBV24-1	many	TRBD1	TRBJ1-1	TGTGCCACCAGTGTCCCTTCCGGGACAGGGGGCACTGAAGCTTTCTTT	CATSVPSGTGGTEAFF
TRBV19	few	.	TRBJ2-7	TGTGCCAGTAGTATAAGCAGAAATTCAGCCTACGAGCAGTACTTC	CASSISRNSAYEQYF
TRBV7-9	.	.	TRBJ2-1	TGTGCCAGCAGCAGCCCTGGAGGTGAGCAGTTCTTC	CASSSPGGEQFF
TRBV6-2/TRBV6-3	many	TRBD1	TRBJ2-2	TGTGCCAGCAGTTACTTAAGACAGGGCCCAGCCACCGGGGAGCTGTTTTTT	CASSYLRQGPATGELFF
TRBV28	many	TRBD2	TRBJ2-1	TGTGCCAGCAGGAAGCGGGAGTATTACAATGAGCAGTTCTTC	CASRKREYYNEQFF
TRBV6-4	.	TRBD1	TRBJ1-1	TGTGCCAGCAGTGACTGGACAGGGGCCTCTGAAGCTTTCTTT	CASSDWTGASEAFF
TRBV6-5	.	.	TRBJ2-5	TGTGCCAGCAATTTTCAGACTAGCCAAGAGACCCAGTACTTC	CASNFQTSQETQYF
TRBV28	many	.	TRBJ2-7	TGTGCCAGCAGTTTAGCTGGCCTACCAGAGTACTTC	CASSLAGLPEYF
TRBV10-3	many	.	TRBJ1-1	TGTGCCATCAGTGCAGAGAACACTGAAGCTTTCTTT	CAISAENTEAFF
TRBV6-1	few	.	TRBJ2-6	TGTGCCAGCAGTGGGCCGGGACCTGGGGCCAACGTCCTGACTTTC	CASSGPGPGANVLTF
TRBV5-5	few	.	TRBJ2-1	TGTGCCAGCAGCTTGGACGGGGGTCTATACAATGAGCAGTTCTTC	CASSLDGGLYNEQFF
TRBV20-1	many	.	TRBJ2-1	TGCAGTGCTAGCAATGAGCAGTTCTTC	CSASNEQFF
TRBV6-1	.	TRBD1	TRBJ2-3	TGTGCCAGCAGCGCCGGGACAGGGGGCCGAGATACGCAGTATTTT	CASSAGTGGRDTQYF
TRBV28	many	.	TRBJ2-1	TGTGCCAGCAGGCCCGGTGGTCCCGGCTACAATGAGCAGTTCTTC	CASRPGGPGYNEQFF
TRBV28	.	TRBD2	TRBJ2-7	TGTGCCAGCAGACCTAGCGGGGCCGCCGGCGAGCAGTACTTC	CASRPSGAAGEQYF
TRBV2	.	.	TRBJ1-2	TGTGCCAGCGGGGGAGGCGGCAATTATGGCTACACCTTC	CASGGGGNYGYTF
TRBV6-1	.	.	TRBJ1-6	TGTGCCAGCAGTGAAGTCGGCGGGTCATATAATTCACCCCTCCACTTT	CASSEVGGSYNSPLHF
TRBV10-1	many	TRBD1	TRBJ1-1	TGCGCCAGCAGTGACCTATATTCGGACAGGGGATCTGAAGCTTTCTTT	CASSDLYSDRGSEAFF
TRBV19	many	.	TRBJ1-1	TGTGCCAGTAGTATCGTGAACACTGAAGCTTTCTTT	CASSIVNTEAFF
TRBV11-2	many	.	TRBJ1-2	TGTGCCAGCAGCGGCAGGGGTGCTAACTATGGCTACACCTTC	CASSGRGANYGYTF
TRBV19	.	.	TRBJ2-3	TGTGCCAGTACGGCTCTTCAGGGGACAGATACGCAGTATTTT	CASTALQGTDTQYF
TRBV27	many	.	TRBJ1-2	TGTGCCAGCACCAACCCCCCCTTGGAGGGCTACACCTTC	CASTNPPLEGYTF
TRBV20-1	many	.	TRBJ2-3	TGCAGTGCTAGAGCCTTAGATACGCAGTATTTT	CSARALDTQYF
TRBV7-9	few	.	TRBJ1-1	TGTGCCAGCGAGGACACTAACTTGAACACTGAAGCTTTCTTT	CASEDTNLNTEAFF
TRBV6-1	many	TRBD2	TRBJ2-1	TGTGCCAGCAGACCAACTAGCGCTGCTTGGGGTAATGAGCAGTTCTTC	CASRPTSAAWGNEQFF
TRBV27	many	TRBD2	TRBJ2-7	TGTGCCAGCAGTCCCAGACTAGCGTTCGGCTACGAGCAGTACTTC	CASSPRLAFGYEQYF
TRBV10-2	many	TRBD2	TRBJ2-3	TGCGCCAGCAGGCTGACTAGCGGGGGAGCAGATACGCAGTATTTT	CASRLTSGGADTQYF
TRBV7-9	many	TRBD2	TRBJ2-1	TGTGCCAGCAGCCTAGGCGGGCGGGGGACCTACAATGAGCAGTTCTTC	CASSLGGRGTYNEQFF
TRBV28	few	TRBD1	TRBJ2-7	TGTGCCAGCAGTTTACCCTACGACAGGGTGGTCTACGAGCAGTACTTC	CASSLPYDRVVYEQYF
TRBV11-2	many	.	TRBJ1-2	TGTGCCAGCAGCCTTCTCCCGGGCGCCAACTATGGCTACACCTTC	CASSLLPGANYGYTF
TRBV2	many	TRBD2	TRBJ2-3	TGTGCCAGCAGACATAGCGGGAGCCCCTGGGATACGCAGTATTTT	CASRHSGSPWDTQYF
TRBV20-1	many	.	TRBJ1-2	TGCAGTGCTAGAGACAGGGGACTAGGGTATGGCTACACCTTC	CSARDRGLGYGYTF
TRBV4-1	few	.	TRBJ2-7	TGCGCCAGCAGCCAAGGTACAGATACTCGCTACGAGCAGTACTTC	CASSQGTDTRYEQYF
TRBV5-6	many	.	TRBJ1-6	TGTGCCAGCAGCTTAGACGACAGCAATTCACCCCTCCACTTT	CASSLDDSNSPLHF
TRBV10-2	few	.	TRBJ2-7	TGCGCCAGCAGGGGCAGGGGATCCTACGAGCAGTACTTC	CASRGRGSYEQYF
TRBV12-3/TRBV12-4	many	.	TRBJ2-5	TGTGCCAGCAGTTTAGGGGCAGGGTTGGAGACCCAGTACTTC	CASSLGAGLETQYF
TRBV30	many	TRBD2	TRBJ2-5	TGTGCCTGGGGGGGGGAGGTCCAGTACTTC	CAWGGEVQYF
TRBV6-2/TRBV6-3	.	TRBD2	TRBJ2-5	TGTGCCAGCATTATAGGGACTAGCGGGAGGTCCCAAGAGACCCAGTACTTC	CASIIGTSGRSQETQYF
TRBV7-2	.	.	TRBJ2-1	TGTGCCAGCAGGGCGCCCGCTGACAATGAGCAGTTCTTC	CASRAPADNEQFF
TRBV3-1	.	TRBD1	TRBJ2-7	TGTGCCAGCAGCCCCCTCGGAGACAGGGGGCACGAGCAGTACTTC	CASSPLGDRGHEQYF
TRBV30	many	TRBD2	TRBJ2-1	TGTGCCTGGGATAGACTAGCGGGAGGTGGCAATGAGCAGTTCTTC	CAWDRLAGGGNEQFF
TRBV5-6	few	TRBD2	TRBJ2-7	TGTGCCAGCAGCCGCTCCGGGGGGGGGGCCTACGAGCAGTACTTC	CASSRSGGGAYEQYF